Below are 24 T cell receptor beta chains sequenced from a single sample in a study of beta chain features in type 1 diabetes. The study reverse transcribed the entire isolated RNA, so it sequenced expressed TCRB transcripts. Using immunoSEQ multiplex PCR, the repertoire was profiled, and TCRdb retains in-frame clones only, with some absent. The sample yields 130,000 to 150,000 clones, around 51% seen once. Input material: Tregs from blood. These receptors all stem from a man in his late teens or twenties in good health.

This clone was counted only a few times. The CDR3 protein is CASSLYPGTSGGAGRFF. In DNA, the CDR3 is TGTGCCAGCAGTTTATATCCCGGGACTAGCGGGGGGGCGGGTCGGTTCTTC. The J gene is TRBJ2-1, the V gene TRBV27; TRBD2 aligns across 16 bases. CDR3 size: 17 residues. Germline V CDR1 and CDR2: MNHEY, SMNVEV (reference sequence). V trimming: 1 base; J trimming: 15 bases; junction bases outside the gene matches: 12.

This clone appeared a few times. The chain links TRBV29-1 to TRBJ2-5, with D possibly being TRBD1 (6 bases). Per germline, CDR1 SQVTM and CDR2 ANQGSEA. The CDR3 is made up of 12 amino acids. Trimming pared 4 bases from V and 1 base from J, leaving 7 bases between. The CDR3 region is CSVADSQETQYF. CDR3 bases: TGCAGCGTTGCGGACAGCCAAGAGACCCAGTACTTC.

The V and J genes are TRBV4-2 and TRBJ2-1, with 9 bases lining up with TRBD1. The V segment lost 8 bases and the J segment 4 bases; nucleotides outside the gene matches: 3. This CDR3 region has 13 residues. Germline CDR1 and CDR2: LGHNA and YNFKEQ. In nucleotides, the CDR3 is TGTGCCAGCCACGGGACAGGGTACAATGAGCAGTTCTTC. This sequence encodes CASHGTGYNEQFF.

This clone came up a few times. V usage is TRBV10-3 and J usage is TRBJ2-3; 8 bases align to TRBD2. V shed 8 bases and J 3 bases; nucleotides not matched to a gene: 4. Germline values: CDR1 ENHRY, CDR2 SYGVKD. This CDR3 has 13 amino acids. CDR3 in DNA: TGTGCCATCCGAGCGGGAGCAACAGATACGCAGTATTTT. This gives the protein CAIRAGATDTQYF.

V and J are TRBV10-3 and TRBJ2-1; TRBD2 aligns across 8 bases. The length of the CDR3 is 15 residues. J was trimmed by 7 bases and V by 3 bases; bases with no gene match: 8. Germline lookup yields CDR1 ENHRY and CDR2 SYGVKD. CDR3 DNA: TGTGCCATCAGTGAAAATCCGGGGGGGACAAATGAGCAGTTCTTC. Its protein is CAISENPGGTNEQFF.

This clone appeared a few times. This sequence joins TRBV7-2 and TRBJ2-3, with a weak D call TRBD2 (7 bases). V was shortened by 3 bases and J by 0 bases, with 13 bases between the two germline ends. Germline loops: CDR1 SGHTA, CDR2 FQGNSA. The CDR3 has 16 amino acids. CDR3 amino acids: CASSFRRGLSTDTQYF. The CDR3 coding sequence is TGTGCCAGCAGCTTTCGGCGGGGGCTGAGCACAGATACGCAGTATTTT.

The CDR3 sequence: CASSLRGGWNEQFF. In DNA form, the CDR3 reads TGTGCCAGCAGCTTACGTGGGGGGTGGAATGAGCAGTTCTTC. This chain connects TRBV11-2 to TRBJ2-1; possible D gene TRBD2, 6 bases. Between the trimmed V and J ends, which lost 2 bases and 7 bases, there was a span of 12 bases. The germline V gene encodes CDR1 SGHAT and CDR2 FQNNGV. The CDR3 covers 14 residues.

V gene TRBV28 combines with J gene TRBJ1-4; D gene unclear. The CDR3 is 14 amino acids. With 2 bases removed from V and 4 bases from J, the gap between germline ends came to 8 bases. The germline V gene encodes CDR1 MDHEN and CDR2 SYDVKM. As DNA, the CDR3 is TGTGCCAGCAGTTTACCCAGATTTAATGAAAAACTGTTTTTT. Protein: CASSLPRFNEKLFF.

A few counts support this clone. The chain has TRBV6-5 and TRBJ2-1; maybe TRBD1 (8 bases). Germline V gene sequence: CDR1 MNHEY, CDR2 SVGAGI. V was cut by 6 bases and J by 4 bases, with 16 bases left in between. The length of the CDR3 is 15 residues. The CDR3 DNA sequence: TGTGCCAGCAGCTGGACAGGGAGGGCTTACAATGAGCAGTTCTTC. This translates into CASSWTGRAYNEQFF.

This chain links TRBV11-3 with TRBJ2-5, with 12 bases that match TRBD1. The CDR3 length is 15 residues. Germline V gives CDR1 SGHNT, CDR2 YENEEA. Trimming removed 3 bases from V and 4 bases from J; junction bases left unmatched: 3. The CDR3 spells CASSLGQGARETQYF. DNA of the CDR3: TGTGCCAGCAGCTTGGGACAGGGGGCGAGAGAGACCCAGTACTTC.

This clone was recorded a few times. The DNA for the CDR3 is TGTGCCAGCAGCGCGGGATATCCTAACTATGGCTACACCTTC. Translation gives CASSAGYPNYGYTF. This chain links TRBV2 with TRBJ1-2, with D unresolved. V was clipped by 6 bases and J by 0 bases, with 11 bases between them. The CDR3 is made up of 14 amino acids. The germline gives CDR1 SNHLY, CDR2 FYNNEI.

Here the CDR3 DNA reads TGTGCCAGCAGCTTAGAATCTAGCGCCAACACCGGGGAGCTGTTTTTT. Translating gives CASSLESSANTGELFF. The chain joins TRBV7-6 to TRBJ2-2, with D possibly TRBD2 on 6 matching bases. This CDR3 is 16 amino acids long. CDR1 is SGHVS, CDR2 FNYEAQ, per germline. The V end was cut by 1 base, the J end by 2 bases, with 11 bases between.

The J gene is TRBJ2-7, the V gene TRBV6-1, with D perhaps TRBD2 (5 bases). Trimming took off 6 bases at V and 6 bases at J, with 21 bases between the two ends. Germline V gene lookup returns CDR1 MNHNS and CDR2 SASEGT. The CDR3 is made up of 15 amino acids. CDR3 DNA: TGTGCCAGCAGGGCCCCCGGCGGTAGCGCGAGCGAGCAGTACTTC. Translating gives CASRAPGGSASEQYF.

This clone was seen only once. The chain combines TRBV4-2 with TRBJ2-1, with a weak D call TRBD2 (5 bases). Germline V CDR1 and CDR2: LGHNA, YNFKEQ. Trimming took off 1 base at V and 5 bases at J, with 12 bases between the two ends. This CDR3 contains 15 residues. The CDR3 sequence is CASSQVRLAHNEQFF. The CDR3 DNA is TGTGCCAGCAGCCAAGTAAGGCTAGCCCACAATGAGCAGTTCTTC.

The genes are TRBV6-5 and TRBJ2-1, with 7 bases identical to TRBD1. The CDR3 length is 15 residues. Germline V CDR1 and CDR2: MNHEY, SVGAGI. The J segment lost 4 bases and the V segment lost 6 bases, leaving 9 bases of the junction unmatched. This CDR3 reads CASRLTGQRYNEQFF. The CDR3 nucleotides read TGTGCCAGCAGATTGACAGGGCAAAGGTACAATGAGCAGTTCTTC.

This clone came up a few times. This chain joins TRBV28 and TRBJ1-2; maybe TRBD1 (6 bases). This CDR3 contains 13 residues. CDR1 and CDR2 from the germline V gene are MDHEN and SYDVKM. The ends were cut back, 6 bases at V and 8 bases at J, with 16 bases in the middle. Here the CDR3 reads CASRDRRPGGYTF. The CDR3 DNA is TGTGCCAGCAGGGACAGACGCCCGGGAGGCTACACCTTC.

This clone was observed a handful of times. This chain joins TRBV7-3 and TRBJ2-2, with D possibly being TRBD1 (6 bases). Trimming removed 1 base at V and 6 bases at J, with 15 bases between. This CDR3 has 16 amino acids. The germline CDR1 and CDR2 sequences are SGHTA and FQGTGA. The CDR3 is CASSLRPQGGAGELFF. CDR3 in DNA: TGTGCCAGCAGCTTAAGGCCACAGGGTGGTGCCGGGGAGCTGTTTTTT. Drawing the rest from reference TRBV7-3 and TRBJ2-2, the complete variable domain is GAGVSQTPSNKVTEKGKYVELRCDPISGHTALYWYRQSLGQGPEFLIYFQGTGAADDSGLPNDRFFAVRPEGSVSTLKIQRTERGDSAVYLCASSLRPQGGAGELFFGEGSRLTVL.

The chain links TRBV18 to TRBJ2-5; 7 nucleotides align to TRBD1. The closer fit of TRBJ2-7 to the DNA end suggests the J call may be wrong. There are 16 residues in the CDR3. Germline lookup yields CDR1 KGHSH and CDR2 LQKENI. The CDR3 DNA is TGTGCCAGCTCACCCTGGAACAGGGGTCCATCCTACGAGCAGTACTTC. Its protein is CASSPWNRGPSYEQYF.

This clone appeared a few times. This sequence joins TRBV7-9 and TRBJ1-4, with 9 bases matching TRBD1. The CDR3 sequence is 14 residues long. V was pared by 5 bases and J by 5 bases, with 3 bases of the junction left unmatched. Germline V CDR1 and CDR2: SEHNR, FQNEAQ (reference sequence). Here the CDR3 reads CASSHGTGNEKLFF. The CDR3 region has the DNA TGTGCCAGCAGCCACGGGACAGGGAATGAAAAACTGTTTTTT.

The CDR3 reads CAWRISGDYNEQFF. The CDR3 DNA follows: TGTGCCTGGAGGATTAGCGGAGACTACAATGAGCAGTTCTTC. The V gene is TRBV30, the J gene TRBJ2-1, with D perhaps TRBD2 (6 bases). Germline CDR1 reads GTSNPN; CDR2 reads SVGIG (reference sequence). The CDR3 loop spans 14 amino acids. V was clipped by 3 bases and J by 3 bases, with 12 bases between them.

This clone was counted only a few times. The V and J genes are TRBV6-6 and TRBJ2-3; 11 bases are shared with TRBD2. The CDR3 covers 16 residues. The germline CDR1 and CDR2 sequences are MNHNY and SVGAGI (reference sequence). The V gene end was trimmed by 6 bases and the J gene end by 8 bases; junction bases not matched to a gene: 13. The CDR3 reads CASRSGTSGPEGTQYF. CDR3 in DNA: TGTGCCAGCAGGTCCGGGACTAGCGGCCCGGAGGGTACGCAGTATTTT.

This clone has more than one count but fewer than ten. CDR3 sequence (DNA): TGCGCCAGCAGCTTGGAATCTCAAAACATTCAGTACTTC. This sequence encodes CASSLESQNIQYF. The V call is TRBV5-1, the J call TRBJ2-4, with unresolved D. Germline CDR1 and CDR2: SGHRS and YFSETQ. The CDR3 length is 13 residues. The V end was cut by 0 bases, the J end by 5 bases, with 6 bases between.

This clone was counted between two and nine times. This sequence joins TRBV7-9 and TRBJ2-4; D may be TRBD1 (6 bases). Per germline, CDR1 SEHNR and CDR2 FQNEAQ (reference sequence). V was clipped by 5 bases and J by 3 bases, with 11 bases between them. This CDR3 has 14 residues. CDR3 nucleotides: TGTGCCAGCAGCCTGGGACACGACAAAAACATTCAGTACTTC. Encoded protein: CASSLGHDKNIQYF.

To note about this clone: Other DNA variants within this sample encode the same CDR3. V gene TRBV28 combines with J gene TRBJ2-7; 9 nucleotides align to TRBD1. The length of the CDR3 is 14 residues. The trim removed 6 bases at V and 5 bases at J, leaving 8 bases unmatched. In germline, CDR1 is MDHEN, CDR2 SYDVKM. The CDR3 is CASSSQGALNEQYF. Here the CDR3 DNA reads TGTGCCAGCAGCTCACAGGGGGCGCTCAACGAGCAGTACTTC.